This T cell receptor (beta chain) was observed in a study of regulatory T cells in long-lasting Graves disease. Study-level results: Lower TCR diversity characterized persistent Graves' patients relative to newly diagnosed patients.

Documented time point: persistent/refractory GD, antithyroid drugs over 5 years with positive TRAb. PBMCs were the source of the RNA used for TCR sequencing. The authors diagnosed Graves' disease using American Thyroid Association guidelines. The peripheral blood volume drawn was roughly 9.9 milliliters, and it was collected into EDTA tubes. The CDR3 has 13 amino acids. Germline V gene data show CDR1 as DFQATT and CDR2 as SNEGSKA (reference sequence). V lost 3 bases to trimming and J lost 1 base, with 10 bases between them. Investigators prepared the TCR beta libraries by applying iRepertoire HTBI primers and Arm-PCR of CDR3 regions. TCRdb reanalysed the multiplex PCR reads using MiXCR and keeps one entry per CDR3 protein. Of around 400,000 distinct CDR3 sequences in the sample, around a quarter were seen once. This clonotype came up a few times. Antigen unknown.

The TCR was taken from a female donor with Graves disease. This sequence joins TRBV20-1 and TRBJ2-7; D is perhaps TRBD2 (5 bases). This material consisted of peripheral blood mononuclear cells (PBMCs), taken when the disease was refractory, from a patient treated with antithyroid drugs. DNA of the CDR3: TGCAGTGCTAGGTCTAGCAGATCCTACGAGCAGTACTTC. Residues: CSARSSRSYEQYF.